This T cell receptor beta chain was retrieved from a study of T cell responses to AZD1222 COVID-19 vaccine. Study-wide findings and caveats: Spike-specific TCR breadth and depth were elevated following two AZD1222 doses. Repertoire samples came only from after the peak T cell response. CD4 TCRs linked to vaccination spanned spike, dominating at 160-218 and 743-854.

TCRdb keeps only in-frame clones here, not all; method: immunoSEQ multiplex PCR. Here the sample spans around 190,000 clones, 94% being singletons. The CDR3 is 15 residues long. V shed 10 bases and J 5 bases; nucleotides not matched to a gene: 5. The germline CDR1 and CDR2 sequences are MNHNY and SVGAGI (reference sequence). Regarding this clone: Antigen: not known.

The sequences come from peripheral blood, collected 28 days after the second AZD1222 dose. This clonotype originated in an adult who received the AZD1222 COVID-19 vaccine. The V gene is TRBV6-6, the J gene TRBJ2-6, with 13 bases identical to TRBD2. CDR3 DNA sequence: TGTGCCACCGCCGGGACTAGCGGGAGGGCCAACGTCCTGACTTTC. This sequence encodes CATAGTSGRANVLTF.